This T cell receptor beta chain stems from a study of CD8+ T cells in alopecia areata. Whole-study findings and limits: Both scalp clonality and the expanded CD8+ clones among the top 100 showed a significant decrease with tofacitinib. Alopecia totalis/universalis scalp especially showed more expanded CD8+ clones than normal scalp.

Extracted RNA was reverse transcribed, and the resulting cDNA served as sequencing template. Sequencing was performed with immunoSEQ multiplex PCR; in TCRdb, only in-frame clones are kept and a portion is missing. The sample shows 130,000 to 150,000 clones, roughly 82% of them seen only once. This clone showed up just once. Antigen unknown. CDR3 size: 14 residues. The V end was cut by 6 bases, the J end by 4 bases, with 15 bases between. The germline V gene encodes CDR1 MNHEY and CDR2 SMNVEV (reference sequence). As to treatment: oral pan-JAK inhibitor, 5-10 mg twice daily. Specimens obtained from alopecia areata patients comprised lesional scalp punch biopsies and peripheral blood.

This clonotype was sampled from a human donor with alopecia areata. The J gene is TRBJ1-2, the V gene TRBV27, with D possibly TRBD1 on 6 matching bases. The input for sequencing was CD8+ T cells sorted from blood, taken at week 4, from a patient treated with tofacitinib. The CDR3 nucleotides read TGTGCCAGCAGGGTACAGGGATCTGTCTATGGCTACACCTTC. Protein product: CASRVQGSVYGYTF.